This passage covers 25 T cell receptor beta chains from one sample sequenced in a study of blood T cell repertoires in COVID-19. The protocol was immunoSEQ multiplex PCR, while the TCRdb copy is restricted to in-frame clones and leaves out a portion. The sample lists roughly 170,000 clones; less than 90% were seen once. The sequenced sample was peripheral blood. Receptors originate from a man aged 60 to 75 with acute or convalescent COVID-19.

V gene TRBV24-1 combines with J gene TRBJ1-5; 9 nucleotides agree with TRBD1. Unmatched junction bases numbered 7, after V lost 10 bases and J lost 1 base. The CDR3 is 15 amino acids. The germline gives CDR1 KGHDR, CDR2 SFDVKD. CDR3 bases: TGTGCCACGGGTCCGGGACAGGGCAGCAATCAGCCCCAGCATTTT. Translating it yields CATGPGQGSNQPQHF.

This chain connects TRBV5-5 to TRBJ2-3; D is perhaps TRBD1 (5 bases). Trimming removed 4 bases from V and 3 bases from J, with 9 bases in between. Germline CDR1 and CDR2: SGHKS and YYEKEE (reference sequence). The CDR3 has 13 amino acids. As DNA, the CDR3 is TGTGCCAGCAGCCTCGCAGGGACAGATACGCAGTATTTT. Translated, it gives CASSLAGTDTQYF.

The chain carries TRBV5-1 and TRBJ2-7; 11 nucleotides line up with TRBD1. CDR3 size: 16 residues. Germline values: CDR1 SGHRS, CDR2 YFSETQ. The V gene end was trimmed by 4 bases and the J gene end by 4 bases; junction bases not matched to a gene: 10. CDR3 protein: CASSAGTGGLGYEQYF. In DNA, the CDR3 is TGCGCCAGCAGCGCCGGGACAGGGGGGTTAGGGTACGAGCAGTACTTC. Full variable domain (rest looked up from reference TRBV5-1 and TRBJ2-7): KAGVTQTPRYLIKTRGQQVTLSCSPISGHRSVSWYQQTPGQGLQFLFEYFSETQRNKGNFPGRFSGRQFSNSRSEMNVSTLELGDSALYLCASSAGTGGLGYEQYFGPGTRLTVT.

The rearrangement links TRBV5-5 to TRBJ1-2, with 7 bases that match TRBD1. CDR1 is SGHKS, CDR2 YYEKEE, per germline (reference sequence). The CDR3 runs to 14 residues. The trim removed 4 bases at V and 6 bases at J, leaving 9 bases unmatched. The DNA of the CDR3 is TGTGCCAGCAGCCCGACAGGGCCCAGGGATGGCTACACCTTC. This codes for CASSPTGPRDGYTF. The complete variable domain, with remaining parts taken from reference TRBV5-5 and TRBJ1-2, reads DAGVTQSPTHLIKTRGQQVTLRCSPISGHKSVSWYQQVLGQGPQFIFQYYEKEERGRGNFPDRFSARQFPNYSSELNVNALLLGDSALYLCASSPTGPRDGYTFGSGTRLTVV.

CDR3 coding DNA: TGCAGTGCTAGTGAGCAGGGGAGATATGGCTACACCTTC. Amino acids: CSASEQGRYGYTF. This chain joins TRBV20-1 and TRBJ1-2; TRBD1 might be the D (6 bases). The CDR3 consists of 13 residues. The V end lost 3 bases, the J end lost 5 bases, and 13 bases lay between the germline ends. Germline V lookup: CDR1 DFQATT, CDR2 SNEGSKA (reference sequence).

This sequence joins TRBV7-8 and TRBJ2-7; 12 bases line up with TRBD2. With V trimmed by 1 base and J by 6 bases, 7 bases remained unmatched. The CDR3 covers 16 residues. Germline loops: CDR1 SGHVS, CDR2 FQNEAQ. Here the CDR3 reads CASSLGGTSGQPEQYV. The CDR3 DNA follows: TGTGCCAGCAGCTTAGGAGGGACTAGCGGGCAACCCGAGCAGTACGTC.

The chain uses TRBV28 and TRBJ2-7, with no clear D. Germline loops: CDR1 MDHEN, CDR2 SYDVKM. CDR3 length equals 10 residues. Trimming cost V 5 bases and J 4 bases, with 3 bases left between them. The CDR3 here is CASSEYEQYF. Written as DNA, the CDR3 is TGTGCCAGCAGTGAGTACGAGCAGTACTTC.

J is TRBJ2-1 and V is TRBV12-5; 7 bases are shared with TRBD1. Trimming took 4 bases from V and 2 from J; bases not matched to a gene: 5. Germline V gene sequence: CDR1 LGHNT, CDR2 FRNRAP. The CDR3 is 15 residues long. The CDR3 protein is CASGSPQGPYNEQFF. CDR3 sequence (DNA): TGTGCTAGTGGTTCACCACAGGGGCCCTACAATGAGCAGTTCTTC.

The V call is TRBV19, the J call TRBJ1-1, with D possibly matching TRBD1 (6 bases). The V gene lost 1 base and the J gene lost 11 bases, with 20 bases spanning the gap. Looked up from germline, CDR1 is LNHDA and CDR2 is SQIVND (reference sequence). This CDR3 has 15 residues. CDR3 residues: CASSIAVTGGPAAFF. The CDR3, as DNA: TGTGCCAGTAGTATAGCTGTGACAGGCGGGCCCGCCGCTTTCTTT.

The rearrangement links TRBV4-1 to TRBJ1-2, with D uncertain. The CDR3 is 14 residues long. Germline V lookup: CDR1 MGHRA, CDR2 YSYEKL. With 1 base removed from V and 0 bases from J, the gap between germline ends came to 6 bases. The CDR3 protein is CASSQAVANYGYTF. The CDR3 DNA follows: TGCGCCAGCAGCCAAGCGGTAGCTAACTATGGCTACACCTTC.

The genes are TRBV27 and TRBJ2-7; 9 bases match TRBD1. The CDR3 loop spans 14 amino acids. Germline V gene sequence: CDR1 MNHEY, CDR2 SMNVEV (reference sequence). V shed 5 bases, J shed 4 bases, and the junction held 6 bases outside the gene matches. CDR3 protein: CASSAYRGPYEQYF. The CDR3 DNA sequence: TGTGCCAGCAGTGCCTACAGGGGGCCTTACGAGCAGTACTTC.

The V and J genes are TRBV24-1 and TRBJ1-5, with D possibly TRBD1 on 6 matching bases. V was trimmed by 10 bases and J by 3 bases, leaving 15 bases between them. CDR1 and CDR2 from the germline V gene are KGHDR and SFDVKD. CDR3 length: 14 residues. This CDR3 reads CATRDRDINQPQHF. The CDR3 coding sequence is TGTGCCACAAGAGACCGGGACATCAATCAGCCCCAGCATTTT.

The V gene is TRBV11-3, the J gene TRBJ2-3, with TRBD2 matching over 11 bases. The CDR3 is 15 residues long. Unmatched junction bases numbered 4, after V lost 5 bases and J lost 3 bases. From germline, CDR1 is SGHNT and CDR2 YENEEA. This chain's CDR3 is CASSPSGGSTDTQYF. DNA for the CDR3: TGTGCCAGCAGCCCTAGCGGGGGGTCGACAGATACGCAGTATTTT.

The genes are TRBV19 and TRBJ2-7, with 10 bases matching TRBD1. Unmatched junction bases numbered 7, after V lost 2 bases and J lost 6 bases. CDR3 length equals 15 residues. CDR1 is LNHDA and CDR2 is SQIVND in the germline V gene (reference sequence). This CDR3 is CASSINGGTGAEQYV. CDR3 DNA sequence: TGTGCCAGTAGTATAAACGGCGGGACAGGGGCCGAGCAGTACGTC.

This clone was recorded once. This chain connects TRBV5-1 to TRBJ1-2, with 7 nucleotides matching TRBD1. Germline CDR1 reads SGHRS; CDR2 reads YFSETQ. J was trimmed by 5 bases and V by 0 bases; bases with no gene match: 7. The CDR3 is made up of 15 amino acids. The CDR3 is CASSLDRQGDYGYTF. The CDR3 DNA sequence: TGCGCCAGCAGCTTGGATCGACAGGGCGATTATGGCTACACCTTC. Full variable domain (remainder filled in from reference TRBV5-1 and TRBJ1-2): KAGVTQTPRYLIKTRGQQVTLSCSPISGHRSVSWYQQTPGQGLQFLFEYFSETQRNKGNFPGRFSGRQFSNSRSEMNVSTLELGDSALYLCASSLDRQGDYGYTFGSGTRLTVV.

The rearrangement uses TRBV4-1 and TRBJ1-1; 7 bases agree with TRBD1. Per germline, CDR1 MGHRA and CDR2 YSYEKL. The CDR3 runs 17 residues. V lost 4 bases and J lost 1; bases outside the gene matches: 12. The CDR3 spells CASSRARTGTENTEAFF. CDR3 bases: TGCGCCAGCAGCCGAGCGAGGACCGGGACAGAGAACACTGAAGCTTTCTTT.

The V call is TRBV9, the J call TRBJ2-1; 8 nucleotides line up with TRBD2. Losses at the gene ends were 5 bases for V and 4 bases for J; bases not matched to a gene: 8. CDR1 is SGDLS and CDR2 is YYNGEE in the germline V gene. This CDR3 is built from 15 residues. The CDR3 region is CASSIGGGGYNEQFF. The CDR3 bases are TGTGCCAGCAGTATAGGTGGCGGGGGGTACAATGAGCAGTTCTTC.

The gene calls are TRBV10-3 and TRBJ2-5, with 8 bases lining up with TRBD2. The V gene's germline CDR1 is ENHRY and CDR2 SYGVKD. The CDR3 spans 15 residues. Trimming at V came to 4 bases and at J to 5 bases, leaving 9 bases not matched to a gene. Written as DNA, the CDR3 is TGTGCCATCAGTGGGAACGGGGGGGCCGGCGAGACCCAGTACTTC. It specifies CAISGNGGAGETQYF.

The CDR3 DNA follows: TGTGCCAGCTCACCCGGACAGGGCCAACGCTCTAACTATGGCTACACCTTC. Amino acid sequence: CASSPGQGQRSNYGYTF. The V call is TRBV18, the J call TRBJ1-2, with 8 bases aligning to TRBD1. The J segment lost 0 bases and the V segment lost 3 bases, leaving 9 bases of the junction unmatched. CDR1 KGHSH and CDR2 LQKENI come from the germline V gene. The CDR3 length is 17 residues.

The V call is TRBV29-1, the J call TRBJ2-2, with a tentative D call TRBD1 (6 bases). Trimming removed 7 bases from V and 3 bases from J, with 12 bases in between. The CDR3 spans 13 residues. The germline V gene encodes CDR1 SQVTM and CDR2 ANQGSEA. The CDR3 loop reads CSARDTYTGELFF. The CDR3 coding sequence is TGCAGCGCTCGGGACACTTACACCGGGGAGCTGTTTTTT.

This chain joins TRBV5-1 and TRBJ2-5; the match to TRBD1 covers 10 bases. This CDR3 contains 17 residues. Germline assignment: CDR1 SGHRS and CDR2 YFSETQ. The ends lost 6 bases at V and 1 base at J; junction bases unmatched: 12. The CDR3 nucleotides are TGCGCCAGCAACCGGGGAGCTTGGACAGGGGGCCAAGAGACCCAGTACTTC. It specifies CASNRGAWTGGQETQYF.

This clone was picked up one time. The chain employs TRBV5-8 and TRBJ1-5; D is uncertain. The V and J ends lost 2 bases and 7 bases respectively, with 13 bases between them. This CDR3 spans 14 amino acids. Germline V gene data show CDR1 as SGHTS and CDR2 as YDEGEE. The CDR3 loop reads CASSFRGLGQPQHF. The DNA of the CDR3 is TGTGCCAGCAGCTTCCGCGGGTTGGGGCAGCCCCAGCATTTT.

The CDR3 loop reads CASSQGSGQGSGSSPLHF. The CDR3 coding sequence is TGTGCCAGCAGCCAAGGGAGTGGACAGGGGTCCGGTAGTTCACCCCTCCACTTT. This chain uses TRBV3-1 (or the pseudogene TRBV3-2) with TRBJ1-6; 9 bases are shared with TRBD1. CDR3 size: 18 residues. The germline CDR1 and CDR2 sequences are LGHDT and YNNKEL (reference sequence). J lost 9 bases, V lost 1 base, and 13 bases had no gene match.

This chain links TRBV2 with TRBJ1-2, with 9 nucleotides matching TRBD1. Germline CDR1 reads SNHLY; CDR2 reads FYNNEI. Trimming at V came to 8 bases and at J to 5 bases, leaving 0 bases not matched to a gene. The length of the CDR3 is 11 residues. The CDR3 coding sequence is TGTGCCAGCGGGACAGGGTATGGCTACACCTTC. Protein sequence: CASGTGYGYTF. Combining the CDR3 with reference TRBV2 and TRBJ1-2 gives the whole variable domain EPEVTQTPSHQVTQMGQEVILRCVPISNHLYFYWYRQILGQKVEFLVSFYNNEISEKSEIFDDQFSVERPDGSNFTLKIRSTKLEDSAMYFCASGTGYGYTFGSGTRLTVV.

The V gene is TRBV9, the J gene TRBJ2-1, with a possible D match to TRBD1 (7 bases). V lost 3 bases, J lost 0 bases, and 13 bases lay in between. Germline-derived CDR1 and CDR2 are SGDLS and YYNGEE. This CDR3 is 16 amino acids long. CDR3 nucleotide sequence: TGTGCCAGCAGCGAATCAGGGGGGCTCTCCTACAATGAGCAGTTCTTC. This codes for CASSESGGLSYNEQFF.